This TCR beta chain was identified during a study of identical twins. Study-wide points: Models underestimated out-of-frame TCR alpha sharing in monozygotic twins. Among out-of-frame alpha sequences shared by twins, low generation probability occurred in excess.

Comments on this clonotype: Its antigen is still unknown.

A single record per CDR3 protein comes from TCRdb applying MiXCR to the 5' RACE reads. The data contain about 900,000 distinct CDR3 sequences, roughly an eighth of them singletons. Looked up from germline, CDR1 is ENHRY and CDR2 is SYGVKD. The CDR3 length is 13 residues. The trim removed 6 bases at V and 1 base at J, leaving 0 bases unmatched. This sample also belongs to another study, concerning yellow fever vaccine responses in identical twins.

Sequencing input: PBMCs. This sequence was found in a woman in her late teens or twenties in good health. The chain combines TRBV10-3 with TRBJ1-1; 9 nucleotides agree with TRBD1. The CDR3 nucleotides read TGTGCCATCAGGGACAGGGGGAACACTGAAGCTTTCTTT. It specifies CAIRDRGNTEAFF.